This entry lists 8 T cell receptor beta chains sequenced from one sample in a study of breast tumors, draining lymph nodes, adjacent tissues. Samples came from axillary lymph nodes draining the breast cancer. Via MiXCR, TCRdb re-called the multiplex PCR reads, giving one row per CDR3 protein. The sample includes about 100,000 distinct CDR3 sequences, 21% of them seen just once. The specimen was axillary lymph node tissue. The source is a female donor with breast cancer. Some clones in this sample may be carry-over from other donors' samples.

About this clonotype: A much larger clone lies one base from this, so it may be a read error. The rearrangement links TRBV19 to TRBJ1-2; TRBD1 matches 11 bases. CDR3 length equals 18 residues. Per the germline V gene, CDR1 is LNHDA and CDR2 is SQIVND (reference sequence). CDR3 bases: TGTGCCAGTAGTCTTTCTCGGACAGGGGGCGCGGGAGGCTATGGCTACGCCTTC. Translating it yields CASSLSRTGGAGGYGYAF.

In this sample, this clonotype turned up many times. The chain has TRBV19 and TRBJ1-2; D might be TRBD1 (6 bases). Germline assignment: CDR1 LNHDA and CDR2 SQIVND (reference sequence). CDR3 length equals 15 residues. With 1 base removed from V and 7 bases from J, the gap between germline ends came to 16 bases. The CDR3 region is CASSIGQRGARGYTF. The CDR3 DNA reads TGTGCCAGTAGTATAGGCCAGCGGGGGGCTCGTGGCTACACCTTC.

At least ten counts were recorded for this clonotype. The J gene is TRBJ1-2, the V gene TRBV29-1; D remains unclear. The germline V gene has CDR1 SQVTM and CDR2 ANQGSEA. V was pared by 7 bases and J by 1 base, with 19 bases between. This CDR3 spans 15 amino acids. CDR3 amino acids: CSAGRERNDNYGYTF. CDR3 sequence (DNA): TGCAGCGCTGGAAGAGAAAGAAATGATAACTATGGCTACACCTTC.

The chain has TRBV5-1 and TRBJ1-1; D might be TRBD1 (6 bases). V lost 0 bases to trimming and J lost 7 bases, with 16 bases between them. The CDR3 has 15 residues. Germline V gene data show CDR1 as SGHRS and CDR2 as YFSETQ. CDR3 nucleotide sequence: TGCGCCAGCAGCTTGGATGTAGGGGGGTGGGGTGAAGCTTTCTTT. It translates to CASSLDVGGWGEAFF.

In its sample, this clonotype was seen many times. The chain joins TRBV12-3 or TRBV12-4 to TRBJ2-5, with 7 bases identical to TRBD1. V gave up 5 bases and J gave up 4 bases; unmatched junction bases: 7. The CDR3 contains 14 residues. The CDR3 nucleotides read TGTGCCAGCAGTAACGCAGGGGGTATAGAGACCCAGTACTTC. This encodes CASSNAGGIETQYF.

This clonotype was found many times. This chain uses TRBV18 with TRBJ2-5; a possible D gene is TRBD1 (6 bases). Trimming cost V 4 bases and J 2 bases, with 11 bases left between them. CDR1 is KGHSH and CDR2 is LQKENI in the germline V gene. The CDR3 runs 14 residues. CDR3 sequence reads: CASSRGGRQETQYF. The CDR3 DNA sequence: TGTGCCAGCTCACGAGGGGGACGGCAAGAGACCCAGTACTTC.

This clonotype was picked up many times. The chain's CDR3 is CASRPIGQIQETQYF. The CDR3 bases are TGTGCCAGCAGGCCGATTGGACAGATCCAAGAGACCCAGTACTTC. The V call is TRBV11-2, the J call TRBJ2-5; tentative D call: TRBD1 (6 bases). This CDR3 region has 15 residues. Trimming pared 6 bases from V and 1 base from J, leaving 15 bases between. Germline CDR1 reads SGHAT; CDR2 reads FQNNGV.

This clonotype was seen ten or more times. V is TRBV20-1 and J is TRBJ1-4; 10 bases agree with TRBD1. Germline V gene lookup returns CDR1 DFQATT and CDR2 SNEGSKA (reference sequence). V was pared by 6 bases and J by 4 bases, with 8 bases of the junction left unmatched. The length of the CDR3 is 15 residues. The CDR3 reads CSARETGGRNEKLFF. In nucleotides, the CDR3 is TGCAGTGCCAGGGAGACAGGGGGCCGTAATGAAAAACTGTTTTTT.